One and the same sample provided the 10 T cell receptor beta chains below, sequenced in a study of untreated major depressive disorder (dated by TCRdb to between 2017 and 2018). These receptors have no identified antigens. Library generation was performed with the immunoSEQ multiplex PCR assay. In TCRdb, the immuneACCESS table is reduced to in-frame sequences with V and J assigned. These tables do not hold every clone; where another copy was compared, an unresolved V gene accounts for under half, and the others remain unexplained. The sample table records roughly 25,000 clones; 91% of these occur just once. 0.72% of the sample lies in the top ten. The study at large found these results: Higher TRBV05-01 (Vbeta 5.1) usage among CD4+ T cells of depressed patients compared with controls was confirmed by sequencing, with p = 0.040 in a one-tailed test.

Specimen: CD4+ T cells from PBMCs. The receptors derive from a woman aged 25 to 45 with major depressive disorder.

The chain has TRBV27 and TRBJ2-7; TRBD1 agrees at 12 bases. The CDR3 is made up of 15 amino acids. V was pared by 5 bases and J by 6 bases, with 8 bases of the junction left unmatched. CDR1 and CDR2 from the germline V gene are MNHEY and SMNVEV (reference sequence). Written as DNA, the CDR3 is TGTGCCAGCAGTCCCCGGGGACAGGGGGCGGGCGAGCAGTACTTC. It translates to CASSPRGQGAGEQYF.

The chain couples TRBV11-2 to TRBJ2-2; D ambiguous. From germline, CDR1 is SGHAT and CDR2 FQNNGV. This CDR3 region has 17 residues. V dropped 2 bases and J dropped 1 base, with 14 bases sitting between them. The chain's CDR3 is CASSLRGYAGNTGELFF. CDR3 nucleotide sequence: TGTGCCAGCAGCTTACGCGGTTACGCAGGGAACACCGGGGAGCTGTTTTTT.

The genes are TRBV7-2 and TRBJ1-2; D is ambiguous. There are 14 residues in the CDR3. Germline values: CDR1 SGHTA, CDR2 FQGNSA. V was cut by 1 base and J by 5 bases, with 11 bases left in between. The CDR3 sequence: CASSLVTREYGYTF. The CDR3 DNA reads as TGTGCCAGCAGCTTAGTGACCAGAGAGTATGGCTACACCTTC.

Concerning this clone itself: The junction differs from germline at one of its ends, possibly a read error. The chain has TRBV7-7 and TRBJ2-5, with a possible D match to TRBD2 (5 bases). There are 13 residues in the CDR3. Germline V lookup: CDR1 SSHAT, CDR2 FNYEAQ (reference sequence). DNA of the CDR3: TGTGCTAGCAGCTTACTAGTCCTAGAGACCCAGTACTTC. This gives the protein CASSLLVLETQYF.

The gene calls are TRBV15 and TRBJ2-3, with D maybe TRBD1 (5 bases). The V gene's germline CDR1 is LNHNV and CDR2 YYDKDF (reference sequence). This CDR3 region has 17 residues. V was shortened by 0 bases and J by 1 base, with 14 bases between the two germline ends. The CDR3 nucleotides read TGTGCCACCAGCAGAGATGCCGCAGGGTCGGGCACAGATACGCAGTATTTT. It yields the protein CATSRDAAGSGTDTQYF.

V and J are TRBV7-2 and TRBJ2-7; 10 nucleotides line up with TRBD2. CDR1 and CDR2 from the germline V gene are SGHTA and FQGNSA. J gave up 5 bases and V 2 bases, and 6 bases lay outside the gene matches. The CDR3 totals 15 residues. The CDR3 loop is CASSLWASGSHEQYF. Written as DNA, the CDR3 is TGTGCCAGCAGCTTATGGGCTAGCGGGAGCCACGAGCAGTACTTC. The whole variable domain, remainder taken from reference TRBV7-2 and TRBJ2-7, is GAGVSQSPSNKVTEKGKDVELRCDPISGHTALYWYRQSLGQGLEFLIYFQGNSAPDKSGLPSDRFSAERTGGSVSTLTIQRTQQEDSAVYLCASSLWASGSHEQYFGPGTRLTVT.

The chain joins TRBV27 to TRBJ1-2; 8 bases are shared with TRBD1. Germline CDR1 reads MNHEY; CDR2 reads SMNVEV (reference sequence). The ends lost 4 bases at V and 5 bases at J; junction bases unmatched: 9. CDR3 length: 15 residues. The CDR3 here is CASSSERGTGYGYTF. The CDR3, as DNA: TGTGCCAGCAGTTCCGAGAGAGGGACAGGATATGGCTACACCTTC.

This clone has just a few counts. V usage is TRBV25-1 and J usage is TRBJ1-2; no clear D gene. The germline V gene has CDR1 MGHDK and CDR2 SYGVNS. CDR3 length: 13 residues. Deletions cut 4 bases from V and 4 bases from J, with 10 bases between. Written as DNA, the CDR3 is TGTGCCAGCAGTGCGGGGATACTCTATGGCTACACCTTC. Residues: CASSAGILYGYTF.

V usage is TRBV6-6 and J usage is TRBJ2-1, with a weak D call TRBD2 (7 bases). This CDR3 has 16 amino acids. The germline V gene encodes CDR1 MNHNY and CDR2 SVGAGI (reference sequence). V dropped 4 bases and J dropped 2 bases, with 15 bases sitting between them. In DNA, the CDR3 is TGTGCCAGCAGTTTAGGGGGGGCGGGCCCCTACAATGAGCAGTTCTTC. The encoded protein is CASSLGGAGPYNEQFF.

This clone appeared once. This sequence joins TRBV4-2 and TRBJ2-2; no firm D call. Germline-derived CDR1 and CDR2 are LGHNA and YNFKEQ. CDR3 length equals 18 residues. Trimming took 0 bases from V and 6 from J, leaving 20 bases between them. The CDR3 coding sequence is TGTGCCAGCAGCCAAGATATCCGTGGCTTCCGCTTTTCCGGGGAGCTGTTTTTT. Residues: CASSQDIRGFRFSGELFF.